This TCR beta chain was identified during a study of cytotoxic CD8 clonotypes in ibrutinib-treated CLL. Study at large: Once treatment had gone on for a median of around eleven months, range 6 to 36, response samples were drawn. General study findings and limits: Sampling of sustained-remission and progressing patients occurred at differing times. Clonality at baseline surpassed age-matched healthy donors and tracked circulating CD8+ T-cell counts. Clonality increased at ibrutinib response and stayed stable in sustained remission. At progression, however, it fell back toward baseline.

As to this clone: Its antigen is undetermined.

Germline assignment: CDR1 KGHSH and CDR2 LQKENI. The junction had 8 bases not matched to a gene; V was cut back by 3 bases and J by 4 bases. The CDR3 is 15 residues long. Data came from immunoSEQ multiplex PCR; TCRdb stores just in-frame clones and leaves some out. This sample carries some 300,000 clones, just under 80% of them seen once, and the ten largest clones take under 8.5%. Sequenced material: PBMCs, taken before ibrutinib treatment. The chain joins TRBV18 to TRBJ2-7; 8 bases line up with TRBD2. The origin of this receptor is a human donor with chronic lymphocytic leukemia. CDR3 DNA sequence: TGTGCCAGCTCACCGACAGTGGGACTAGGTTACGAGCAGTACTTC. Encoded protein: CASSPTVGLGYEQYF.